What follows are 13 T cell receptor beta chains derived from one specimen sequenced in a study of blood T cell repertoires in COVID-19. Data came from immunoSEQ multiplex PCR; TCRdb stores just in-frame clones and leaves some out. This table holds about 160,000 clones, approximately 85% found once. The sequencing sample was made of peripheral blood. Every receptor here comes from a woman aged 60-75 years with COVID-19, enrolled during active disease.

J is TRBJ1-1 and V is TRBV2, with D possibly matching TRBD1 (5 bases). The CDR3 totals 12 residues. Germline CDR1 and CDR2: SNHLY and FYNNEI. The V end lost 6 bases, the J end lost 6 bases, and 11 bases lay between the germline ends. This chain's CDR3 is CASRGRAPEAFF. The DNA of the CDR3 is TGTGCCAGCAGAGGCAGGGCCCCTGAAGCTTTCTTT.

This sequence joins TRBV3-1 (or the pseudogene TRBV3-2) and TRBJ2-3, with 7 bases aligning to TRBD2. V lost 8 bases and J lost 1; bases outside the gene matches: 3. CDR1 and CDR2 (germline): LGHDT, YNNKEL (reference sequence). CDR3 length: 13 amino acids. CDR3 residues: CASRDYRTDTQYF. CDR3 in DNA: TGTGCCAGCCGGGACTACCGCACAGATACGCAGTATTTT.

This clone was seen a single time. The chain links TRBV28 to TRBJ1-6; the D gene is possibly TRBD1 (5 bases). Germline-derived CDR1 and CDR2 are MDHEN and SYDVKM. With 7 bases removed from V and 7 bases from J, the gap between germline ends came to 20 bases. CDR3 length: 16 residues. The CDR3 region has the DNA TGTGCCAGCAACCAATGGCAGGGTCGGGGGAATTCACCCCTCCACTTT. It specifies CASNQWQGRGNSPLHF.

The chain carries TRBV29-1 and TRBJ2-5, with TRBD1 as a possible D gene (7 bases). Looked up from germline, CDR1 is SQVTM and CDR2 is ANQGSEA. The CDR3 is 13 amino acids. The V end lost 4 bases, the J end lost 5 bases, and 14 bases lay between the germline ends. CDR3 residues: CSVAQGGTETQYF. The CDR3 bases are TGCAGCGTTGCCCAGGGGGGAACGGAGACCCAGTACTTC.

This clone was seen more than once but under ten times. The chain recombines TRBV25-1 with TRBJ2-1, with D perhaps matching TRBD1 (6 bases). In germline, CDR1 is MGHDK, CDR2 SYGVNS. The CDR3 spans 13 residues. Trimming removed 4 bases at V and 5 bases at J, with 9 bases between. CDR3 residues: CASSAQGNNEQFF. The CDR3 nucleotides are TGTGCCAGCAGTGCACAGGGAAACAATGAGCAGTTCTTC.

The chain joins TRBV29-1 to TRBJ2-3; D is possibly TRBD2 (6 bases). V lost 7 bases to trimming and J lost 9 bases, with 14 bases between them. Germline loops: CDR1 SQVTM, CDR2 ANQGSEA. This CDR3 is 11 amino acids long. The CDR3 DNA reads TGCAGCGCCGGAGGGATGGAAACGCAGTATTTT. It codes for CSAGGMETQYF.

V and J are TRBV5-6 and TRBJ2-1; TRBD1 is a possible D gene (5 bases). The CDR3 runs 13 residues. With 3 bases removed from V and 10 bases from J, the gap between germline ends came to 14 bases. Germline V CDR1 and CDR2: SGHDT, YYEEEE. CDR3 in DNA: TGTGCCAGCAGCTCCCGAGGCAGGGAAGAGCAGTTCTTC. Translated: CASSSRGREEQFF.

This clone was observed once. The genes are TRBV2 and TRBJ1-2; possible D gene TRBD1, 5 bases. V was trimmed by 0 bases and J by 4 bases, leaving 9 bases between them. This CDR3 has 14 residues. Looked up from germline, CDR1 is SNHLY and CDR2 is FYNNEI. CDR3 nucleotides: TGTGCCAGCAGTGAAGCGGGGGGTAGCTATGGCTACACCTTC. Amino acid sequence: CASSEAGGSYGYTF.

This chain uses TRBV6-1 with TRBJ2-7; D not certain. This CDR3 comprises 14 residues. In germline, CDR1 is MNHNS, CDR2 SASEGT. V shed 1 base and J shed 0 bases, with 7 bases lying between them. Here the CDR3 DNA reads TGTGCCAGCAGTGAAGGCAGAAACTCCTACGAGCAGTACGTC. This sequence encodes CASSEGRNSYEQYV.

This clone came up a few times. The chain combines TRBV9 with TRBJ2-1; TRBD2 matches 10 bases. The length of the CDR3 is 16 residues. CDR1 is SGDLS and CDR2 is YYNGEE in the germline V gene. The trim removed 3 bases at V and 7 bases at J, leaving 10 bases unmatched. The CDR3 DNA follows: TGTGCCAGCAGCGCGAGACCGGGACTAGCGCGGAATGAGCAGTTCTTC. Its protein is CASSARPGLARNEQFF.

The chain employs TRBV5-6 and TRBJ1-4; 9 bases are shared with TRBD1. This CDR3 has 17 residues. Per germline, CDR1 SGHDT and CDR2 YYEEEE. The V gene end was trimmed by 3 bases and the J gene end by 5 bases; junction bases not matched to a gene: 11. The CDR3, as DNA: TGTGCCAGCAGCTGGACAGGGGATAATCGGTACAATGAAAAACTGTTTTTT. This translates into CASSWTGDNRYNEKLFF.

The rearrangement uses TRBV28 and TRBJ1-4; the D gene is possibly TRBD1 (5 bases). CDR3 length equals 13 residues. V was trimmed by 6 bases and J by 7 bases, leaving 12 bases between them. Germline V gene data show CDR1 as MDHEN and CDR2 as SYDVKM. The CDR3 is CASSWGAVEKLFF. CDR3 coding DNA: TGTGCCAGCAGCTGGGGCGCGGTTGAAAAACTGTTTTTT.

V gene TRBV27 combines with J gene TRBJ1-2; D might be TRBD1 (5 bases). The CDR3 loop spans 15 amino acids. Trimming cost V 0 bases and J 5 bases, with 13 bases left between them. Germline lookup yields CDR1 MNHEY and CDR2 SMNVEV (reference sequence). The CDR3 nucleotides are TGTGCCAGCAGTTTATCGGCCGGACGGGGGTATGGCTACACCTTC. Residues: CASSLSAGRGYGYTF.